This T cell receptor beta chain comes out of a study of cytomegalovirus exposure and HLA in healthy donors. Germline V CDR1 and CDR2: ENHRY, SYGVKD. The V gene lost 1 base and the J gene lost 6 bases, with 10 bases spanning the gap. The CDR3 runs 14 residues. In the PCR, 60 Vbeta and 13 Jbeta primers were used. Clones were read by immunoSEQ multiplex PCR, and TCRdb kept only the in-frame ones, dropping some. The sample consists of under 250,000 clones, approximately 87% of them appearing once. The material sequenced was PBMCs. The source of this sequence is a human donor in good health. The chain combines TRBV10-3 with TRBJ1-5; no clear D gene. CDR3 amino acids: CAISEFLGPQPQHF. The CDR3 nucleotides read TGTGCCATCAGTGAGTTTCTGGGCCCTCAGCCCCAGCATTTT.